Presented here are 22 T cell receptor beta chains from one specimen sequenced in a study of T cells in Graves' hyperthyroidism and ophthalmopathy. From RNA transcripts, TCR beta CDR3 regions were amplified. The study used the HTBI primer set for a first-round RT-PCR of the TCR CDR3. TCRdb re-called the multiplex PCR reads through MiXCR, storing one row per CDR3 protein. The sample lists about 640,000 distinct CDR3 sequences; under 25% were seen once. Sequenced sample: blood. Every receptor here comes from a young man with Graves' ophthalmopathy.

The chain recombines TRBV6-1 with TRBJ2-7; 7 bases line up with TRBD2. CDR3 length equals 15 residues. The V gene end was trimmed by 6 bases and the J gene end by 3 bases; junction bases not matched to a gene: 11. Germline V gene lookup returns CDR1 MNHNS and CDR2 SASEGT. CDR3 nucleotide sequence: TGTGCCAGCAGGGAGTTAGCGGGCAGGATCTACGAGCAGTACTTC. Amino acids: CASRELAGRIYEQYF.

The chain couples TRBV7-9 to TRBJ1-2, with D perhaps matching TRBD1 (5 bases). Between the trimmed V and J ends, which lost 1 base and 8 bases, there was a span of 23 bases. Germline CDR1 is SEHNR and CDR2 is FQNEAQ (reference sequence). CDR3 length: 17 amino acids. Here the CDR3 reads CASSLENFPTGLYGYTF. The CDR3 bases are TGTGCCAGCAGCTTAGAAAATTTCCCAACAGGCCTGTACGGCTACACCTTC.

V is TRBV19 and J is TRBJ2-1, with 11 bases that match TRBD2. Germline CDR1 LNHDA, CDR2 SQIVND (reference sequence). This CDR3 spans 16 amino acids. V lost 5 bases and J lost 5; bases outside the gene matches: 8. The DNA for the CDR3 is TGTGCCAGTAGTCACTTTACTAGCGGGAGCGACAATGAGCAGTTCTTC. Protein: CASSHFTSGSDNEQFF.

This clonotype was counted between two and nine times. The rearrangement links TRBV2 to TRBJ2-4, with 12 bases aligning to TRBD2. This CDR3 spans 14 amino acids. Germline V gene lookup returns CDR1 SNHLY and CDR2 FYNNEI. V shed 10 bases, J shed 6 bases, and the junction held 7 bases outside the gene matches. CDR3 loop: CATTGGLAGNIQYF. CDR3 bases: TGTGCCACCACAGGGGGACTAGCGGGAAACATTCAGTACTTC.

The chain joins TRBV7-8 to TRBJ2-7; 13 positions agree with TRBD2. Trimming removed 5 bases from V and 0 bases from J; junction bases left unmatched: 10. Germline CDR1 is SGHVS and CDR2 is FQNEAQ. The CDR3 is 18 residues long. The CDR3 loop reads CASSQGLAGSASSYEQYF. The CDR3 DNA sequence: TGTGCCAGCAGCCAGGGACTAGCGGGAAGCGCCAGCTCCTACGAGCAGTACTTC.

The table lists this clonotype with a few counts. J is TRBJ2-7 and V is TRBV28; no clear D gene. The CDR3 runs to 15 residues. Germline loops: CDR1 MDHEN, CDR2 SYDVKM. Trimming removed 6 bases at V and 1 base at J, with 16 bases between. CDR3 DNA sequence: TGTGCCAGCAGGACTCAGGTGGGTCTATCCTACGAGCAGTACTTC. This codes for CASRTQVGLSYEQYF.

In its sample, this clonotype was seen a few times. The rearrangement links TRBV10-3 to TRBJ1-1; TRBD1 matches 8 bases. Germline trimming cut 3 bases from V and 4 bases from J; bases unmatched to any gene: 7. Per the germline V gene, CDR1 is ENHRY and CDR2 is SYGVKD. The CDR3 spans 15 residues. The CDR3 region is CAISEQGVESTEAFF. CDR3 nucleotides: TGTGCCATCAGTGAACAGGGGGTTGAAAGCACTGAAGCTTTCTTT.

The rearrangement links TRBV18 to TRBJ1-4, with D possibly TRBD1 on 6 matching bases. Germline lookup yields CDR1 KGHSH and CDR2 LQKENI. This CDR3 comprises 15 residues. Trimming stripped 4 bases from V and 0 bases from J, with 9 bases between. The CDR3 sequence: CASSLRTATNEKLFF. CDR3 coding DNA: TGTGCCAGCTCACTCCGGACAGCAACTAATGAAAAACTGTTTTTT.

The chain is built from TRBV27 and TRBJ2-7, with 8 bases matching TRBD2. CDR3 length: 13 residues. V dropped 6 bases and J dropped 1; count of bases not matched to a gene: 2. The germline CDR1 and CDR2 sequences are MNHEY and SMNVEV (reference sequence). The CDR3, as DNA: TGTGCCAGCAGAGGGACTAGATCCTACGAGCAGTACTTC. Translated: CASRGTRSYEQYF.

Here the CDR3 reads CASSPEAPGRYETQYF. CDR3 nucleotide sequence: TGTGCCAGCAGCCCGGAGGCTCCAGGGAGGTATGAGACCCAGTACTTC. The V and J genes are TRBV5-5 and TRBJ2-5; D perhaps matches TRBD2 (6 bases). CDR1 SGHKS and CDR2 YYEKEE come from the germline V gene (reference sequence). The length of the CDR3 is 16 residues. Trimming left V 4 bases short and J 5 bases short, with 21 bases between.

This clonotype was observed at least ten times. This chain uses TRBV7-8 with TRBJ2-1, with 7 bases aligning to TRBD1. CDR1 and CDR2 from the germline V gene are SGHVS and FQNEAQ. V lost 5 bases, J lost 0 bases, and 7 bases stayed unmatched. The CDR3 length is 16 residues. CDR3 in amino acids: CASSRKDRSSYNEQFF. In DNA, the CDR3 is TGTGCCAGCAGCCGCAAGGACAGGAGCTCCTACAATGAGCAGTTCTTC.

This chain connects TRBV4-2 to TRBJ2-1; 11 bases map to TRBD2. Trimming at V came to 5 bases and at J to 4 bases, leaving 4 bases not matched to a gene. The CDR3 spans 15 residues. CDR1 is LGHNA, CDR2 YNFKEQ, per germline. The CDR3 protein is CASSVGLAEYNEQFF. CDR3 DNA: TGTGCCAGCAGCGTGGGACTAGCGGAATACAATGAGCAGTTCTTC.

With respect to this clonotype: Its ends do not fully match the called genes, so a read error is possible. The CDR3 loop is CASSSQSGQGMGTRYF. The CDR3 region has the DNA TGTGCCAGCAGCTCACAATCCGGACAGGGGATGGGGACCCGGTACTTC. The rearrangement uses TRBV11-1 and TRBJ2-5; 9 bases match TRBD1. This CDR3 is built from 16 residues. Germline values: CDR1 SGHAT, CDR2 FQDESV (reference sequence).

The rearrangement joins TRBV20-1 to TRBJ2-5; TRBD1 matches 7 bases. Germline trimming cut 5 bases from V and 0 bases from J; bases unmatched to any gene: 3. The CDR3 totals 13 residues. The germline gives CDR1 DFQATT, CDR2 SNEGSKA (reference sequence). The CDR3 nucleotides read TGCAGTGCTTCGACAGGGAACCAAGAGACCCAGTACTTC. This gives the protein CSASTGNQETQYF.

This clonotype was seen ten or more times. The chain has TRBV7-2 and TRBJ1-1; perhaps TRBD1 as D (6 bases). The CDR3 covers 14 residues. V lost 4 bases and J lost 1, with 10 bases in between. The germline gives CDR1 SGHTA, CDR2 FQGNSA. The CDR3 reads CASSSGHWNTEAFF. The CDR3 DNA sequence: TGTGCCAGCAGCTCGGGACACTGGAACACTGAAGCTTTCTTT.

This clonotype appeared many times. The chain is built from TRBV4-1 and TRBJ2-6; a possible D gene is TRBD1 (5 bases). CDR1 is MGHRA and CDR2 is YSYEKL in the germline V gene. This CDR3 has 16 amino acids. The V end was cut by 1 base, the J end by 2 bases, with 9 bases between. CDR3 region: CASSQGQITGANVLTF. In DNA form, the CDR3 reads TGCGCCAGCAGCCAAGGACAGATTACTGGGGCCAACGTCCTGACTTTC.

This clonotype was recorded at least ten times. The V call is TRBV5-1, the J call TRBJ2-7; 8 bases agree with TRBD2. The length of the CDR3 is 13 residues. The V segment lost 4 bases and the J segment 5 bases; nucleotides outside the gene matches: 5. Germline V gene data show CDR1 as SGHRS and CDR2 as YFSETQ. CDR3 sequence (DNA): TGCGCCAGCAGCGTCGGACTAGCCAACGAGCAGTACTTC. This encodes CASSVGLANEQYF.

The table lists this clonotype with a few counts. The rearrangement links TRBV7-9 to TRBJ1-1, with 8 positions matching TRBD1. This CDR3 is built from 14 residues. Germline trimming cut 5 bases from V and 4 bases from J; bases unmatched to any gene: 6. In germline, CDR1 is SEHNR, CDR2 FQNEAQ (reference sequence). The CDR3 nucleotides are TGTGCCAGCAGCCTAAACAGGGGGGTCACTGAAGCTTTCTTT. It is translated as CASSLNRGVTEAFF.

This chain links TRBV4-1 with TRBJ2-7, with TRBD1 as a possible D gene (6 bases). The V and J ends lost 1 base and 3 bases respectively, with 16 bases between them. Germline CDR1 is MGHRA and CDR2 is YSYEKL. CDR3 length: 16 amino acids. The CDR3 loop reads CASSQAPWTVIYEQYF. CDR3 DNA sequence: TGCGCCAGCAGCCAAGCCCCCTGGACAGTCATCTACGAGCAGTACTTC.

This clonotype appeared many times. V and J are TRBV20-1 and TRBJ1-1; 7 bases line up with TRBD1. Germline values: CDR1 DFQATT, CDR2 SNEGSKA (reference sequence). The CDR3 covers 15 residues. V trimming: 0 bases; J trimming: 1 base; junction bases outside the gene matches: 5. The CDR3 region has the DNA TGCAGTGCTAGAGATCCAGGGGGAAGGAACACTGAAGCTTTCTTT. This translates into CSARDPGGRNTEAFF.

This clonotype has only a few counts. The chain is built from TRBV3-1 and TRBJ1-1; possible D gene TRBD1, 5 bases. V was clipped by 4 bases and J by 3 bases, with 21 bases between them. This CDR3 is 17 amino acids long. Looked up from germline, CDR1 is LGHDT and CDR2 is YNNKEL (reference sequence). CDR3 in amino acids: CASSPAGGTVLHTEAFF. CDR3 nucleotides: TGTGCCAGCAGCCCCGCTGGGGGGACGGTGTTACACACTGAAGCTTTCTTT. The full variable domain, with the rest looked up from reference TRBV3-1 and TRBJ1-1, is DTAVSQTPKYLVTQMGNDKSIKCEQNLGHDTMYWYKQDSKKFLKIMFSYNNKELIINETVPNRFSPKSPDKAHLNLHINSLELGDSAVYFCASSPAGGTVLHTEAFFGQGTRLTVV.

Only a few counts were recorded for this clonotype. V usage is TRBV9 and J usage is TRBJ1-5; D perhaps matches TRBD1 (5 bases). This CDR3 has 15 amino acids. Per the germline V gene, CDR1 is SGDLS and CDR2 is YYNGEE. V lost 0 bases to trimming and J lost 6 bases, with 13 bases between them. The CDR3: CASSVAHGGGQPQHF. The CDR3 nucleotides are TGTGCCAGCAGCGTAGCTCATGGGGGAGGTCAGCCCCAGCATTTT.